The rows below give T cell receptor beta chains drawn from one sample of a study of Graves' ophthalmopathy and Graves' hyperthyroidism. TCRdb analysed the multiplex PCR reads with MiXCR anew, one entry per CDR3 protein. This sample has some 160,000 distinct CDR3 sequences, with 35% to 50% found just once. The sample comprised peripheral blood. Receptors originate from a young man with Graves' ophthalmopathy. CDR3s include the opening cysteine and the closing phenylalanine or tryptophan. D genes are given only for firm matches. Clone size is shown for a subset of rows, as once, few, many or a class of expanded clone.

j_gene: TRBJ2-2; abundance: NA; v_gene: TRBV6-2/TRBV6-3; d_gene: TRBD2; CDR3nt: TGTGCCAGCAGTTACGGGAGGGTCGCCACCGGGGAGCTGTTTTTT; CDR3aa: CASSYGRVATGELFF
j_gene: TRBJ1-1; abundance: many; v_gene: TRBV18; d_gene: TRBD1; CDR3nt: TGTGCCAGCTCACCGGGGACAGAGAACACTGAAGCTTTCTTT; CDR3aa: CASSPGTENTEAFF
j_gene: TRBJ1-1; abundance: NA; v_gene: TRBV6-2/TRBV6-3; d_gene: TRBD1; CDR3nt: TGTGCCAGCAGTTACTCGCAGGGGGGGACCACTGAAGCTTTCTTT; CDR3aa: CASSYSQGGTTEAFF
j_gene: TRBJ2-7; abundance: many; v_gene: TRBV12-3/TRBV12-4; d_gene: NA; CDR3nt: TGTGCCAGCAGTTCCCCCCGGGACACCTCCTACGAGCAGTACTTC; CDR3aa: CASSSPRDTSYEQYF
j_gene: TRBJ2-5; abundance: many; v_gene: TRBV19; d_gene: TRBD1; CDR3nt: TGTGCCAGTAGTAGGGGACAGCACCAAGGGACCCAGTACTTC; CDR3aa: CASSRGQHQGTQYF
j_gene: TRBJ1-1; abundance: many; v_gene: TRBV7-3; d_gene: NA; CDR3nt: TGTGCCAGCAGTCCCTCAGGGATGAACACTGAAGCTTTCTTT; CDR3aa: CASSPSGMNTEAFF
j_gene: TRBJ1-1; abundance: many; v_gene: TRBV12-3/TRBV12-4; d_gene: NA; CDR3nt: TGTGCCAGCCGAACTCCTAGCAGGGTCACTGAAGCTTTCTTT; CDR3aa: CASRTPSRVTEAFF
j_gene: TRBJ1-1; abundance: NA; v_gene: TRBV7-8; d_gene: NA; CDR3nt: TGTGCCAGCAGCTTAGCCGGGGGTGCGGGTGAAGCTTTCTTT; CDR3aa: CASSLAGGAGEAFF
j_gene: TRBJ2-5; abundance: many; v_gene: TRBV5-1; d_gene: TRBD1; CDR3nt: TGCGCCAGCAGCTTCGGTAGTTTGGGGACAGGCACCTTCGAGACCCAGTACTTC; CDR3aa: CASSFGSLGTGTFETQYF
j_gene: TRBJ2-7; abundance: NA; v_gene: TRBV6-5; d_gene: TRBD2; CDR3nt: TGTGCCAGCAGACACTCGTATAGCGGGACCTACGAGCAGTACTTC; CDR3aa: CASRHSYSGTYEQYF
j_gene: TRBJ2-5; abundance: many; v_gene: TRBV2; d_gene: NA; CDR3nt: TGTGCCAGCATGCTCGGGTTACAAGAGACCCAGTACTTC; CDR3aa: CASMLGLQETQYF
j_gene: TRBJ2-5; abundance: NA; v_gene: TRBV28; d_gene: TRBD2; CDR3nt: TGTGCCAGCAGTTTCTACGGACTAGCGGACCAAGAGACCCAGTACTTC; CDR3aa: CASSFYGLADQETQYF
j_gene: TRBJ2-7; abundance: NA; v_gene: TRBV11-1; d_gene: NA; CDR3nt: TGTGCCAGCAGCACGACCAGGGGGCGGGAGGGCCAAAACGAGCAGTACTTC; CDR3aa: CASSTTRGREGQNEQYF
j_gene: TRBJ2-7; abundance: NA; v_gene: TRBV6-5; d_gene: TRBD2; CDR3nt: TGTGCCAGCAGTACTCCGGGACTATCCTACGAGCAGTACTTC; CDR3aa: CASSTPGLSYEQYF
j_gene: TRBJ1-1; abundance: NA; v_gene: TRBV10-3; d_gene: NA; CDR3nt: TGTGCCATCCTAGACAGGTTGAACACTGAAGCTTTCTTT; CDR3aa: CAILDRLNTEAFF
j_gene: TRBJ2-2; abundance: many; v_gene: TRBV9; d_gene: NA; CDR3nt: TGTGCCAGCAGCGCCGACAGCGCCGGGGAGCTGTTTTTT; CDR3aa: CASSADSAGELFF
j_gene: TRBJ1-2; abundance: many; v_gene: TRBV13; d_gene: NA; CDR3nt: TGTGCCAGCAGTTTGACCTCGGACTATGGCTACACCTTC; CDR3aa: CASSLTSDYGYTF
j_gene: TRBJ2-5; abundance: many; v_gene: TRBV28; d_gene: TRBD2; CDR3nt: TGTGCCAGCAGTTGGGCCGTAGGGACTAGCGGACGACAAGAGACCCAGTACTTC; CDR3aa: CASSWAVGTSGRQETQYF
j_gene: TRBJ1-5; abundance: many; v_gene: TRBV12-3/TRBV12-4; d_gene: NA; CDR3nt: TGTGCCAGCAGTGTAAGCTTGGGGACCCATTATCAGCCCCAGCATTTT; CDR3aa: CASSVSLGTHYQPQHF
j_gene: TRBJ1-5; abundance: NA; v_gene: TRBV20-1; d_gene: NA; CDR3nt: TGCAGTGCTAGAGATATCCAGGGAAGGAATCAGCCCCAGCATTTT; CDR3aa: CSARDIQGRNQPQHF
j_gene: TRBJ1-2; abundance: many; v_gene: TRBV5-1; d_gene: NA; CDR3nt: TGCGCCAGCAGCTTGGTAGCGGCAGAATCCTACCTCTTCTATGGCTACACCTTC; CDR3aa: CASSLVAAESYLFYGYTF
j_gene: TRBJ2-5; abundance: many; v_gene: TRBV11-2; d_gene: TRBD2; CDR3nt: TGTGCCAGCAGCTTGACTAGCAGACAAGAGACCCAGTACTTC; CDR3aa: CASSLTSRQETQYF
j_gene: TRBJ2-5; abundance: many; v_gene: TRBV27; d_gene: NA; CDR3nt: TGTGCCAGCAGCCCGCTCTTTGGGGGGGCCCTTGGGACCCAGTACTTC; CDR3aa: CASSPLFGGALGTQYF
j_gene: TRBJ1-1; abundance: many; v_gene: TRBV6-2/TRBV6-3; d_gene: NA; CDR3nt: TGTGCCAGCAGTTTTGGGCTGAGCACTGAAGCTTTCTTT; CDR3aa: CASSFGLSTEAFF
j_gene: TRBJ2-7; abundance: many; v_gene: TRBV3-1; d_gene: NA; CDR3nt: TGTGTCAGCAGCCCAACGACAGGATCACTCGGCTACGAGCAGTACTTC; CDR3aa: CVSSPTTGSLGYEQYF
j_gene: TRBJ1-2; abundance: NA; v_gene: TRBV12-3/TRBV12-4; d_gene: NA; CDR3nt: TGTGCCAGCAGTTTCGGCAGGGTTGACTATGGCTACACCTTC; CDR3aa: CASSFGRVDYGYTF
j_gene: TRBJ2-5; abundance: many; v_gene: TRBV20-1; d_gene: TRBD2; CDR3nt: TGCAGTGCGCGGCGGACTAGCGGGAGCCAAGAGACCCAGTACTTC; CDR3aa: CSARRTSGSQETQYF
j_gene: TRBJ1-2; abundance: many; v_gene: TRBV29-1; d_gene: TRBD1; CDR3nt: TGCAGCGTTTTGGACAGGGGACCCTATGGCTACACCTTC; CDR3aa: CSVLDRGPYGYTF
j_gene: TRBJ1-2; abundance: many; v_gene: TRBV30; d_gene: NA; CDR3nt: TGTGCCTGGGGCTATGGGGAGGAGTATGGCTACACCTTC; CDR3aa: CAWGYGEEYGYTF
j_gene: TRBJ2-5; abundance: NA; v_gene: TRBV12-3/TRBV12-4; d_gene: NA; CDR3nt: TGTGCCAGCAGTCCCCCAGTAGGAAGGGGTGTGGAGACCCAGTACTTC; CDR3aa: CASSPPVGRGVETQYF
j_gene: TRBJ1-2; abundance: NA; v_gene: TRBV28; d_gene: NA; CDR3nt: TGTGCCAGCAGTTCTGCGGGACAATACTATGGCTACACCTTC; CDR3aa: CASSSAGQYYGYTF
j_gene: TRBJ1-1; abundance: NA; v_gene: TRBV19; d_gene: NA; CDR3nt: TGTGCCAGTAGCATGGGCCAGGGTAACACTGAAGCTTTCTTT; CDR3aa: CASSMGQGNTEAFF
j_gene: TRBJ1-5; abundance: NA; v_gene: TRBV30; d_gene: NA; CDR3nt: TGTGCCTGGAGTATCAATTCGGGGCCCCATCAGCCCCAGCATTTT; CDR3aa: CAWSINSGPHQPQHF
j_gene: TRBJ1-2; abundance: NA; v_gene: TRBV12-3/TRBV12-4; d_gene: NA; CDR3nt: TGTGCCAGCAGTCCCGGGGCTGCGGGGGGCTACACCTTC; CDR3aa: CASSPGAAGGYTF